Below are 10 T cell receptor beta chains sequenced from a single sample in a study of blood T cell repertoires in COVID-19. Sequencing used immunoSEQ multiplex PCR; TCRdb keeps in-frame clones, though not all of them. This sample has around 250,000 clones; 75% to 90% occur once, and the top ten carry more than 8.5%. Sequencing input: peripheral blood. These receptors were obtained from a woman in her seventies with COVID-19, enrolled during active disease.

The genes are TRBV2 and TRBJ2-7; D might be TRBD2 (5 bases). Germline-derived CDR1 and CDR2 are SNHLY and FYNNEI. The V gene lost 7 bases and the J gene lost 2 bases, with 18 bases spanning the gap. The CDR3 is 15 residues long. Here the CDR3 DNA reads TGTGCCAGCACTGGGATAGCCGGGCGGGCCTACGAGCAGTACTTC. Amino acids: CASTGIAGRAYEQYF.

This chain links TRBV6-5 with TRBJ2-7; 7 nucleotides agree with TRBD1. The CDR3 is 14 residues long. Trimming took 7 bases from V and 3 from J; bases not matched to a gene: 9. Germline V gives CDR1 MNHEY, CDR2 SVGAGI. Here the CDR3 DNA reads TGTGCCAGCACCAGGGACAGATCAGGCTACGAGCAGTACTTC. This sequence encodes CASTRDRSGYEQYF.

Note on this clone: Other nucleotide sequences from this sample produce the same CDR3. The rearrangement links TRBV9 to TRBJ1-5; tentatively, D is TRBD1 (6 bases). The germline CDR1 and CDR2 sequences are SGDLS and YYNGEE. Trimming took off 0 bases at V and 2 bases at J, with 6 bases between the two ends. The CDR3 extends over 14 amino acids. The CDR3 is CASSVAGGNQPQHF. The CDR3 DNA follows: TGTGCCAGCAGCGTAGCAGGGGGCAATCAGCCCCAGCATTTT. Drawing the rest from reference TRBV9 and TRBJ1-5, the complete variable domain is DSGVTQTPKHLITATGQRVTLRCSPRSGDLSVYWYQQSLDQGLQFLIQYYNGEERAKGNILERFSAQQFPDLHSELNLSSLELGDSALYFCASSVAGGNQPQHFGDGTRLSIL.

This sequence joins TRBV7-9 and TRBJ1-1; D might be TRBD1 (5 bases). From germline, CDR1 is SEHNR and CDR2 FQNEAQ (reference sequence). Trimming took off 0 bases at V and 1 base at J, with 18 bases between the two ends. The CDR3 sequence is 18 residues long. The CDR3 here is CASSLATGLRQRNTEAFF. The CDR3 DNA is TGTGCCAGCAGCTTAGCCACGGGACTCCGACAAAGGAACACTGAAGCTTTCTTT.

The chain uses TRBV7-6 and TRBJ2-3, with D possibly being TRBD2 (6 bases). CDR1 is SGHVS, CDR2 FNYEAQ, per germline. V was pared by 5 bases and J by 0 bases, with 12 bases between. The CDR3 extends over 15 amino acids. CDR3 in amino acids: CASSTLSGSTDTQYF. The CDR3 DNA follows: TGTGCCAGCAGCACGCTCAGCGGGAGCACAGATACGCAGTATTTT.

The gene calls are TRBV30 and TRBJ1-5; D ambiguous. This CDR3 comprises 15 residues. Germline V CDR1 and CDR2: GTSNPN, SVGIG (reference sequence). The V gene lost 1 base and the J gene lost 0 bases, with 10 bases spanning the gap. The CDR3 sequence is CAWSAGVDSNQPQHF. CDR3 nucleotides: TGTGCCTGGAGTGCCGGGGTGGATAGCAATCAGCCCCAGCATTTT.

J is TRBJ1-3 and V is TRBV7-2; tentatively, D is TRBD1 (5 bases). The CDR3 has 14 amino acids. Germline values: CDR1 SGHTA, CDR2 FQGNSA. The ends were cut back, 0 bases at V and 4 bases at J, with 7 bases in the middle. The CDR3 protein is CASSLAGAGNTIYF. The CDR3 DNA follows: TGTGCCAGCAGCTTAGCAGGGGCAGGAAACACCATATATTTT.

This clone appeared a single time. The chain is built from TRBV5-1 and TRBJ1-1, with D perhaps matching TRBD1 (5 bases). This CDR3 has 13 amino acids. V was cut by 0 bases and J by 11 bases, with 14 bases left in between. Germline CDR1 is SGHRS and CDR2 is YFSETQ. This CDR3 reads CASSLGQPTTAFF. CDR3 sequence (DNA): TGCGCCAGCAGCTTGGGACAGCCCACGACCGCTTTCTTT.

This sequence joins TRBV4-1 and TRBJ1-1; possible D gene TRBD1, 5 bases. This CDR3 spans 15 amino acids. CDR1 is MGHRA, CDR2 YSYEKL, per germline. Deletions cut 1 base from V and 2 bases from J, with 11 bases between. CDR3 amino acids: CASSQADSRNTEAFF. The CDR3 region has the DNA TGCGCCAGCAGCCAAGCAGACAGTAGAAACACTGAAGCTTTCTTT.

The chain combines TRBV6-5 with TRBJ1-5, with D possibly being TRBD1 (5 bases). This CDR3 comprises 13 residues. V lost 5 bases and J lost 5, with 10 bases in between. Germline assignment: CDR1 MNHEY and CDR2 SVGAGI. For the CDR3, the DNA is TGTGCCAGCAGTAAACAGGAACATCAGCCCCAGCATTTT. It specifies CASSKQEHQPQHF.